The 17 T cell receptor beta chains below were found in one sample sequenced in a study of T cell responses to AZD1222 COVID-19 vaccine. The data were produced by immunoSEQ multiplex PCR, yet TCRdb's version contains in-frame clones alone and is incomplete. The repertoire holds 55,000 to 65,000 clones, with 70% to 90% as singletons. Source: peripheral blood, taken on day 0 of AZD1222 vaccination. These receptors came from an adult in good health.

V and J are TRBV29-1 and TRBJ1-1; no firm D call. Germline CDR1 is SQVTM and CDR2 is ANQGSEA. V gave up 7 bases and J gave up 8 bases, with 14 bases separating them. The CDR3 runs 11 residues. The DNA of the CDR3 is TGCAGCGCCCAGGCGGGTTGGGAAGCTTTCTTT. Its protein is CSAQAGWEAFF. Together with reference TRBV29-1 and TRBJ1-1, the CDR3 gives the full variable domain: SAVISQKPSRDICQRGTSLTIQCQVDSQVTMMFWYRQQPGQSLTLIATANQGSEATYESGFVIDKFPISRPNLTFSTLTVSNMSPEDSSIYLCSAQAGWEAFFGQGTRLTVV.

V usage is TRBV5-5 and J usage is TRBJ2-3, with 13 bases lining up with TRBD2. This CDR3 is built from 16 residues. Germline V gene data show CDR1 as SGHKS and CDR2 as YYEKEE (reference sequence). V trimming: 1 base; J trimming: 4 bases; junction bases outside the gene matches: 3. The CDR3 nucleotides are TGTGCCAGCAGCTTGATACTAGCGGGGGGGTCAGATACGCAGTATTTT. Its translation: CASSLILAGGSDTQYF. Full variable domain (rest looked up from reference TRBV5-5 and TRBJ2-3): DAGVTQSPTHLIKTRGQQVTLRCSPISGHKSVSWYQQVLGQGPQFIFQYYEKEERGRGNFPDRFSARQFPNYSSELNVNALLLGDSALYLCASSLILAGGSDTQYFGPGTRLTVL.

This clone was counted once. V is TRBV3-1 (or the pseudogene TRBV3-2) and J is TRBJ2-1, with 14 nucleotides matching TRBD2. Looked up from germline, CDR1 is LGHDT and CDR2 is YNNKEL (reference sequence). The CDR3 is 16 residues long. The V gene end was trimmed by 4 bases and the J gene end by 5 bases; junction bases not matched to a gene: 4. CDR3 nucleotide sequence: TGTGCCAGCAGCCGAAGACTAGCGGGGGGGAACAATGAGCAGTTCTTC. It specifies CASSRRLAGGNNEQFF.

V and J are TRBV28 and TRBJ1-4; D gene ambiguous. Trimming took 2 bases from V and 0 from J, leaving 10 bases between them. CDR3 length: 16 residues. From germline, CDR1 is MDHEN and CDR2 SYDVKM. The CDR3 coding sequence is TGTGCCAGCAGTTTACCGGTCACCGCAACTAATGAAAAACTGTTTTTT. Protein sequence: CASSLPVTATNEKLFF. The whole variable domain, filled in from reference TRBV28 and TRBJ1-4, reads DVKVTQSSRYLVKRTGEKVFLECVQDMDHENMFWYRQDPGLGLRLIYFSYDVKMKEKGDIPEGYSVSREKKERFSLILESASTNQTSMYLCASSLPVTATNEKLFFGSGTQLSVL.

This chain joins TRBV7-9 and TRBJ2-7, with 10 bases matching TRBD1. CDR3 length: 15 amino acids. V was clipped by 3 bases and J by 5 bases; unmatched bases: 7. Germline CDR1 reads SEHNR; CDR2 reads FQNEAQ (reference sequence). This chain's CDR3 is CASSLAGTGAHEQYF. The CDR3 coding sequence is TGTGCCAGCAGCTTGGCCGGGACAGGGGCGCACGAGCAGTACTTC.

The rearrangement links TRBV10-2 to TRBJ2-1; 10 positions match TRBD2. The germline V gene encodes CDR1 WSHSY and CDR2 SAAADI. With 4 bases clipped from V and 10 bases from J, the junction kept 7 bases outside the gene matches. The CDR3 has 14 amino acids. The CDR3 region is CASSGTSGSREQFF. The CDR3 DNA sequence: TGCGCCAGCAGTGGGACTAGCGGTTCTAGGGAGCAGTTCTTC.

The chain has TRBV10-1 and TRBJ2-1, with 8 bases that match TRBD1. The V segment lost 0 bases and the J segment 15 bases; nucleotides outside the gene matches: 7. Germline V gene sequence: CDR1 WNHNN, CDR2 SYGVQD (reference sequence). The CDR3 loop spans 13 amino acids. CDR3 sequence reads: CASSESGQGRGFF. The DNA for the CDR3 is TGCGCCAGCAGTGAGTCCGGACAGGGTAGGGGGTTCTTC.

V gene TRBV28 combines with J gene TRBJ1-1; the D is unclear. Germline assignment: CDR1 MDHEN and CDR2 SYDVKM. V shed 8 bases and J shed 0 bases, with 7 bases lying between them. This CDR3 has 12 amino acids. For the CDR3, the DNA is TGTGCCAGCTGTACAATGAACACTGAAGCTTTCTTT. It codes for CASCTMNTEAFF. Combining the CDR3 with reference TRBV28 and TRBJ1-1 gives the whole variable domain DVKVTQSSRYLVKRTGEKVFLECVQDMDHENMFWYRQDPGLGLRLIYFSYDVKMKEKGDIPEGYSVSREKKERFSLILESASTNQTSMYLCASCTMNTEAFFGQGTRLTVV.

This chain joins TRBV27 and TRBJ2-7, with a possible D match to TRBD1 (5 bases). The CDR3 consists of 13 residues. Per the germline V gene, CDR1 is MNHEY and CDR2 is SMNVEV (reference sequence). Trimming left V 0 bases short and J 6 bases short, with 9 bases between. The CDR3 here is CASSLSPGSEQYF. In nucleotides, the CDR3 is TGTGCCAGCAGTTTATCTCCAGGGTCCGAGCAGTACTTC.

This sequence joins TRBV9 and TRBJ1-6; D possibly corresponds to TRBD1 (6 bases). CDR1 and CDR2 (germline): SGDLS, YYNGEE. CDR3 length: 13 amino acids. The V end was cut by 4 bases, the J end by 15 bases, with 17 bases between. Here the CDR3 reads CASSPPQGNLLHF. The CDR3 DNA reads as TGTGCCAGCAGCCCCCCACAGGGAAACCTCCTCCACTTT.

V is TRBV7-8 and J is TRBJ1-5, with 9 bases that match TRBD1. This CDR3 spans 16 amino acids. The V and J ends lost 1 base and 6 bases, in that order; junction bases with no gene match: 7. Germline lookup yields CDR1 SGHVS and CDR2 FQNEAQ. The CDR3 nucleotides read TGTGCCAGCAGCTTAGATGACAGGGGGGTCGGTCAGCCCCAGCATTTT. This encodes CASSLDDRGVGQPQHF.

This sequence joins TRBV10-3 and TRBJ1-3; D is perhaps TRBD1 (5 bases). The CDR3 is made up of 16 amino acids. Deletions cut 3 bases from V and 3 bases from J, with 15 bases between. Germline V gene data show CDR1 as ENHRY and CDR2 as SYGVKD. CDR3 DNA: TGTGCCATCAGTGATTCGTCTGGGGCTCTTGGAAACACCATATATTTT. Amino acid sequence: CAISDSSGALGNTIYF.

This chain connects TRBV13 to TRBJ1-5; no clear D gene. V lost 0 bases and J lost 6, with 6 bases in between. CDR1 and CDR2 (germline): PRHDT, FYEKMQ (reference sequence). This CDR3 region has 13 residues. Here the CDR3 reads CASSLGLAQPQHF. CDR3 coding DNA: TGTGCCAGCAGCTTAGGATTAGCTCAGCCCCAGCATTTT.

In its sample, this clone was seen a few times. The chain recombines TRBV5-5 with TRBJ2-7; 10 bases agree with TRBD1. The CDR3 covers 18 residues. The V segment lost 4 bases and the J segment 0 bases; nucleotides outside the gene matches: 13. The germline V gene has CDR1 SGHKS and CDR2 YYEKEE (reference sequence). CDR3 amino acids: CASSLIPGQGLPSYEQYF. The CDR3, as DNA: TGTGCCAGCAGCCTAATCCCGGGACAGGGGTTGCCCTCCTACGAGCAGTACTTC.

The chain has TRBV7-9 and TRBJ2-3, with 10 bases matching TRBD2. The germline V gene has CDR1 SEHNR and CDR2 FQNEAQ (reference sequence). The CDR3 extends over 16 amino acids. V was pared by 5 bases and J by 5 bases, with 10 bases of the junction left unmatched. This CDR3 reads CASSPPLAGVGDTQYF. CDR3 DNA sequence: TGTGCCAGCAGCCCCCCCCTAGCGGGGGTGGGAGATACGCAGTATTTT.

The chain carries TRBV6-5 and TRBJ2-2; D ambiguous. V shed 5 bases and J shed 1 base, with 11 bases lying between them. This CDR3 comprises 15 residues. Per the germline V gene, CDR1 is MNHEY and CDR2 is SVGAGI. DNA for the CDR3: TGTGCCAGCAGTCACCGACAACAGAACACCGGGGAGCTGTTTTTT. This sequence encodes CASSHRQQNTGELFF.

CDR3 protein: CASSNQGMRDEKLFF. The CDR3 nucleotides read TGCGCCAGCAGCAATCAGGGGATGAGGGATGAAAAACTGTTTTTT. The chain links TRBV5-1 to TRBJ1-4, with a weak D call TRBD1 (6 bases). The germline V gene encodes CDR1 SGHRS and CDR2 YFSETQ. The CDR3 extends over 15 amino acids. Trimming took 4 bases from V and 6 from J, leaving 16 bases between them.